This T cell receptor (beta chain) came from a study of blood T cell repertoires in COVID-19. After removal of 2 bases from V and 3 bases from J, the junction contained 6 bases not matched to a gene. The germline V gene has CDR1 ENHRY and CDR2 SYGVKD. The CDR3 totals 18 residues. Using immunoSEQ multiplex PCR, the repertoire was profiled, and TCRdb retains in-frame clones only, with some absent. In the table there are 150,000 or so clones, about 90% of which are singletons. The sample was peripheral blood. This chain links TRBV10-3 with TRBJ2-3; TRBD2 matches 15 bases. The TCR was taken from a man aged 50-59 years with acute or convalescent COVID-19. CDR3 nucleotide sequence: TGTGCCATCAGTGAGAGGGGACTAGCGGGAGGAGGGACAGATACGCAGTATTTT. Translated, it gives CAISERGLAGGGTDTQYF.